One sample yielded the 27 T cell receptor beta chains listed below, sequenced in a study of cytomegalovirus exposure and HLA in healthy donors. PCR used 60 Vbeta primers and 13 Jbeta primers. The assay was immunoSEQ multiplex PCR, and TCRdb's table has in-frame clones only and misses some. The profile shows more than 90,000 clones, 60% to 80% of them singletons. Sequencing was performed on PBMCs. The receptor set was obtained from a man aged 50 to 60 in good health and CMV-seropositive.

The chain employs TRBV7-2 and TRBJ2-1; the D gene is possibly TRBD2 (6 bases). Trimming stripped 8 bases from V and 6 bases from J, with 14 bases between. The CDR3 consists of 13 residues. The germline V gene has CDR1 SGHTA and CDR2 FQGNSA. CDR3 sequence (DNA): TGTGCCAGCCGCTGGGGCGGGACCAATGAGCAGTTCTTC. The encoded protein is CASRWGGTNEQFF.

The count of this clone is one. This chain connects TRBV9 to TRBJ1-1, with D possibly TRBD1 on 6 matching bases. This CDR3 has 15 residues. V shed 4 bases and J shed 4 bases, with 17 bases lying between them. Germline V CDR1 and CDR2: SGDLS, YYNGEE. The CDR3 is CASSPHGRGRTEAFF. As DNA, the CDR3 is TGTGCCAGCAGCCCCCACGGCAGGGGTCGCACTGAAGCTTTCTTT. The entire variable domain, with the rest obtained from reference TRBV9 and TRBJ1-1, is as follows: DSGVTQTPKHLITATGQRVTLRCSPRSGDLSVYWYQQSLDQGLQFLIQYYNGEERAKGNILERFSAQQFPDLHSELNLSSLELGDSALYFCASSPHGRGRTEAFFGQGTRLTVV.

The chain is built from TRBV5-1 and TRBJ1-1; 9 bases are shared with TRBD1. Trimming at V came to 2 bases and at J to 6 bases, leaving 11 bases not matched to a gene. This CDR3 has 16 residues. CDR1 and CDR2 (germline): SGHRS, YFSETQ. CDR3 in DNA: TGCGCCAGCAGCTTTTTAGCCCTGACAGGGGGAGCTGAAGCTTTCTTT. It codes for CASSFLALTGGAEAFF.

The rearrangement links TRBV7-9 to TRBJ2-5; TRBD2 aligns across 8 bases. J was trimmed by 5 bases and V by 2 bases; bases with no gene match: 7. Per the germline V gene, CDR1 is SEHNR and CDR2 is FQNEAQ (reference sequence). This CDR3 comprises 15 residues. The CDR3 region is CASSLRGRLPETQYF. CDR3 DNA sequence: TGTGCCAGCAGCTTACGCGGGAGGCTCCCGGAGACCCAGTACTTC.

The chain recombines TRBV28 with TRBJ2-3; 12 positions match TRBD2. The germline gives CDR1 MDHEN, CDR2 SYDVKM. CDR3 length: 13 amino acids. V lost 10 bases to trimming and J lost 4 bases; unmatched junction nucleotides: 3. The CDR3 sequence is CATSGGAPDTQYF. CDR3 DNA sequence: TGTGCCACTAGCGGGGGGGCGCCAGATACGCAGTATTTT.

The CDR3 DNA reads as TGTGCCAGCAGCTTACACGGGGACAATGAGCAGTTCTTC. Amino acids: CASSLHGDNEQFF. The chain joins TRBV7-9 to TRBJ2-1; TRBD2 is a possible D gene (5 bases). With 2 bases removed from V and 5 bases from J, the gap between germline ends came to 7 bases. This CDR3 region has 13 residues. Germline V gene lookup returns CDR1 SEHNR and CDR2 FQNEAQ (reference sequence).

J is TRBJ2-1 and V is TRBV6-5; maybe TRBD2 (6 bases). Per germline, CDR1 MNHEY and CDR2 SVGAGI. The V end lost 2 bases, the J end lost 8 bases, and 19 bases lay between the germline ends. The CDR3 spans 16 residues. The CDR3 region has the DNA TGTGCCAGCAGTTACATGGGGACGTCGGGGGTCCATGAGCAGTTCTTC. Amino acids: CASSYMGTSGVHEQFF.

The CDR3 region has the DNA TGTGCCATCAGTGTACAGGGGAACTATGGCTACACCTTC. Translated: CAISVQGNYGYTF. This chain joins TRBV10-3 and TRBJ1-2; 7 bases are shared with TRBD1. The CDR3 has 13 residues. Germline CDR1 is ENHRY and CDR2 is SYGVKD. The V and J ends lost 4 bases and 2 bases, in that order; junction bases with no gene match: 1.

The chain is built from TRBV19 and TRBJ1-5, with TRBD1 matching 9 bases. The germline gives CDR1 LNHDA, CDR2 SQIVND (reference sequence). Trimming cost V 4 bases and J 7 bases; bases outside gene matches: 5. This CDR3 region has 14 residues. Here the CDR3 reads CASSTTGGWQPQHF. In DNA, the CDR3 is TGTGCCAGTAGTACCACAGGGGGCTGGCAGCCCCAGCATTTT.

The genes are TRBV5-1 and TRBJ1-5, with 7 bases fitting TRBD1. The germline V gene encodes CDR1 SGHRS and CDR2 YFSETQ. The CDR3 contains 15 residues. V was clipped by 4 bases and J by 4 bases; unmatched bases: 8. CDR3 loop: CASSRTGQANQPQHF. CDR3 coding DNA: TGCGCCAGCAGCCGAACAGGACAGGCTAATCAGCCCCAGCATTTT.

The gene calls are TRBV5-6 and TRBJ2-3, with TRBD2 matching over 7 bases. Germline V gives CDR1 SGHDT, CDR2 YYEEEE. The CDR3 has 15 amino acids. Losses at the gene ends were 4 bases for V and 4 bases for J; bases not matched to a gene: 9. CDR3 loop: CASSPAGSLADTQYF. CDR3 DNA: TGTGCCAGCAGCCCAGCGGGGTCTCTCGCAGATACGCAGTATTTT.

J is TRBJ1-1 and V is TRBV7-9; D ambiguous. V was trimmed by 0 bases and J by 0 bases, leaving 11 bases between them. This CDR3 is built from 16 residues. The germline gives CDR1 SEHNR, CDR2 FQNEAQ (reference sequence). CDR3 amino acids: CASSLAFGLVNTEAFF. The CDR3 nucleotides read TGTGCCAGCAGCTTAGCGTTCGGGTTGGTGAACACTGAAGCTTTCTTT.

This clone was counted once. The chain employs TRBV2 and TRBJ1-2; TRBD1 aligns across 10 bases. The CDR3 runs 15 residues. Germline V CDR1 and CDR2: SNHLY, FYNNEI. J was trimmed by 8 bases and V by 6 bases; bases with no gene match: 12. The CDR3 protein is CASSLPGQGSVGYTF. The CDR3 nucleotides are TGTGCCAGCAGCCTCCCGGGACAGGGGAGCGTAGGCTACACCTTC.

The V call is TRBV5-8, the J call TRBJ2-7, with D hard to call. V dropped 2 bases and J dropped 2 bases, with 8 bases sitting between them. The germline gives CDR1 SGHTS, CDR2 YDEGEE. This CDR3 region has 13 residues. CDR3 sequence (DNA): TGTGCCAGCAGCTTTCATTCCACCTACGAGCAGTACTTC. Amino acids: CASSFHSTYEQYF.

The chain carries TRBV7-6 and TRBJ1-3; D not resolved. Germline CDR1 reads SGHVS; CDR2 reads FNYEAQ. The CDR3 covers 15 residues. The V end was cut by 4 bases, the J end by 0 bases, with 10 bases between. CDR3 loop: CASSSAGLSGNTIYF. The CDR3 region has the DNA TGTGCCAGCAGCTCTGCGGGTCTCTCTGGAAACACCATATATTTT.

This clone came up a few times. The CDR3 spells CASRPRQGGNTEAFF. CDR3 coding DNA: TGTGCCAGTAGACCACGACAGGGCGGGAACACTGAAGCTTTCTTT. The chain has TRBV19 and TRBJ1-1; the match to TRBD1 covers 7 bases. The J segment lost 1 base and the V segment lost 6 bases, leaving 8 bases of the junction unmatched. This CDR3 contains 15 residues. Per germline, CDR1 LNHDA and CDR2 SQIVND (reference sequence).

The chain recombines TRBV5-1 with TRBJ1-2; D not certain. The CDR3 has 14 residues. Germline CDR1 is SGHRS and CDR2 is YFSETQ. V lost 3 bases and J lost 3, with 12 bases in between. The CDR3 nucleotides are TGCGCCAGCAGCTATTTAACAGATGACTATGGCTACACCTTC. Its translation is CASSYLTDDYGYTF.

Only a few counts were recorded for this clone. The rearrangement links TRBV10-1 to TRBJ2-1; 9 nucleotides agree with TRBD1. This CDR3 spans 14 amino acids. The J segment lost 1 base and the V segment lost 8 bases, leaving 3 bases of the junction unmatched. The germline gives CDR1 WNHNN, CDR2 SYGVQD (reference sequence). This CDR3 reads CASSDRGSYNEQFF. Here the CDR3 DNA reads TGCGCCAGCTCTGACAGGGGGTCCTACAATGAGCAGTTCTTC.

The rearrangement links TRBV9 to TRBJ2-2, with a tentative D call TRBD2 (7 bases). Germline V gives CDR1 SGDLS, CDR2 YYNGEE. This CDR3 contains 16 residues. V lost 3 bases, J lost 1 base, and 13 bases lay in between. The CDR3 loop is CASSGEGGLNTGELFF. CDR3 sequence (DNA): TGTGCCAGCAGCGGGGAGGGGGGCTTGAACACCGGGGAGCTGTTTTTT. Variable domain in full (rest from reference TRBV9 and TRBJ2-2): DSGVTQTPKHLITATGQRVTLRCSPRSGDLSVYWYQQSLDQGLQFLIQYYNGEERAKGNILERFSAQQFPDLHSELNLSSLELGDSALYFCASSGEGGLNTGELFFGEGSRLTVL.

This clone was counted between two and nine times. The chain recombines TRBV5-4 with TRBJ2-3; the match to TRBD2 covers 11 bases. Looked up from germline, CDR1 is SGHNT and CDR2 is YYREEE (reference sequence). V shed 0 bases, J shed 4 bases, and the junction held 7 bases outside the gene matches. The CDR3 is 17 residues long. The CDR3 reads CASSLVSGRAGADTQYF. For the CDR3, the DNA is TGTGCCAGCAGCTTGGTTAGCGGGAGGGCCGGGGCAGATACGCAGTATTTT.

The rearrangement links TRBV6-1 to TRBJ1-1, with D possibly being TRBD1 (6 bases). CDR3 length: 12 amino acids. CDR1 is MNHNS and CDR2 is SASEGT in the germline V gene. Trimming cost V 8 bases and J 4 bases, with 11 bases left between them. CDR3: CASAGVGTEAFF. For the CDR3, the DNA is TGTGCCAGCGCAGGGGTGGGCACTGAAGCTTTCTTT.

This chain connects TRBV15 to TRBJ2-2, with 9 bases that match TRBD1. V gave up 5 bases and J gave up 7 bases; unmatched junction bases: 8. This CDR3 has 15 amino acids. Germline CDR1 reads LNHNV; CDR2 reads YYDKDF (reference sequence). Here the CDR3 reads CATSGLQGAIGELFF. In DNA, the CDR3 is TGTGCCACCAGCGGTTTACAGGGGGCGATCGGGGAGCTGTTTTTT.

V usage is TRBV30 and J usage is TRBJ1-1; D might be TRBD1 (5 bases). Germline V gene lookup returns CDR1 GTSNPN and CDR2 SVGIG (reference sequence). V dropped 2 bases and J dropped 5 bases, with 12 bases sitting between them. This CDR3 spans 13 amino acids. CDR3 sequence: CAWSTNGGTEAFF. CDR3 sequence (DNA): TGTGCCTGGAGTACAAACGGGGGGACTGAAGCTTTCTTT.

The chain has TRBV28 and TRBJ1-6; weak D call: TRBD1 (6 bases). Germline V gene data show CDR1 as MDHEN and CDR2 as SYDVKM. This CDR3 comprises 13 residues. Trimming shortened V by 5 bases and J by 11 bases, and 13 bases separated the two germline ends. The CDR3 nucleotides are TGTGCCAGCAGTGCGGGGGCCCTTCCACCCCTCCACTTT. Translated, it gives CASSAGALPPLHF.

Ten or more counts support this clone. The conserved phenylalanine or tryptophan is not found at the CDR3 terminus, so this likely reflects a read error. The DNA is omitted, as the CDR3 cannot be located on it reliably, and the CDR3 follows TCRdb's listing. The rearrangement joins TRBV7-9 to TRBJ2-7; no DNA check was done on the table's D call, TRBD2. Both ends counted, the CDR3 spans 13 residues. Per germline, CDR1 SEHNR and CDR2 FQNEAQ (reference sequence). CDR3 amino acids: CASSLDQSGRLSI.

This chain links TRBV7-6 with TRBJ1-6, with TRBD1 matching 9 bases. The V gene's germline CDR1 is SGHVS and CDR2 FNYEAQ. Losses at the gene ends were 8 bases for V and 6 bases for J; bases not matched to a gene: 8. The length of the CDR3 is 15 residues. The CDR3, as DNA: TGTGCCAGCGGTAGGACAGGGGATTTTAATTCACCCCTCCACTTT. Translated: CASGRTGDFNSPLHF.

J is TRBJ1-2 and V is TRBV18; TRBD1 might be the D (6 bases). V lost 0 bases and J 5 bases, leaving 19 bases between the germline ends. This CDR3 contains 17 residues. Germline V gene lookup returns CDR1 KGHSH and CDR2 LQKENI. CDR3 residues: CASSPPTGLAGAYGYTF. CDR3 in DNA: TGTGCCAGCTCACCACCCACAGGTCTGGCAGGGGCGTATGGCTACACCTTC.